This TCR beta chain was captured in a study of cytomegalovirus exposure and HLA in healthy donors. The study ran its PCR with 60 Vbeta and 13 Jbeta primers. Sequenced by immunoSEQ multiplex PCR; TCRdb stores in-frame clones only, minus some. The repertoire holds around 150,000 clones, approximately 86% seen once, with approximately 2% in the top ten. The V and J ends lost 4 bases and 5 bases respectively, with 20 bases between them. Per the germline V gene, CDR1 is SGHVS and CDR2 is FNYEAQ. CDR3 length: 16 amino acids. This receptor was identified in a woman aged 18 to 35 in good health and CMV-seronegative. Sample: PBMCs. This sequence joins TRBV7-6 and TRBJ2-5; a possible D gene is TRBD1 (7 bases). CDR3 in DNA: TGTGCCAGCAGCTCGCCCTACAGGGGTCGGGGGGAGACCCAGTACTTC. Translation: CASSSPYRGRGETQYF.